The source of this T cell receptor (beta chain) is a study of Graves' ophthalmopathy and Graves' hyperthyroidism. Investigators amplified TCR beta CDR3 regions from RNA transcripts. The first round was an RT-PCR with HTBI primers, and the second round was a multiplex PCR. Using its own MiXCR run on the multiplex PCR reads, TCRdb lists one record per CDR3 protein. The sample contains 600,000 to 950,000 distinct CDR3 sequences, roughly 40% of which appear only once. The CDR3 has 14 amino acids. Germline V gene data show CDR1 as SGHRS and CDR2 as YFSETQ. Trimming shortened V by 1 base and J by 8 bases, and 12 bases separated the two germline ends.

V gene TRBV5-1 combines with J gene TRBJ1-4; TRBD1 is a possible D gene (6 bases). This sequence was found in an adult man with Graves' ophthalmopathy. Sample: peripheral blood. CDR3 region: CASSLQGSGEKLFF. The CDR3 coding sequence is TGCGCCAGCAGCTTGCAGGGGTCTGGCGAAAAACTGTTTTTT.